This T cell receptor (beta chain) was captured in a study of T-cell reconstitution after alpha-beta-depleted transplantation in children (dated by TCRdb to about 2016). About the study as a whole: The study quantitatively tracked T-cell immune reconstitution after TCRalphabeta/CD19-depleted allogeneic hematopoietic cell transplantation in children using TCR repertoire profiling.

As encoded in the germline V gene (reference sequence), CDR1 is DFQATT while CDR2 is SNEGSKA. Relative to germline, V is 1 base shorter and J is 2 bases shorter, with 17 bases between their ends. From the cysteine up to the phenylalanine, the CDR3 has a length of 16 residues. The CDR3 DNA has 48 bases and is translated from base 1. Results the study describes overall, beyond this receptor: Over the following months the frequencies of hyperexpanded clones went down, and after one year T-cell counts and TCRbeta diversity were mostly credited to newly produced T cells. The apparently early recovery of alphabetaT-cell counts about two months after transplant reportedly depended on only several hundred rapidly expanded clones that came from non-depleted graft cells. In some patients, high TCRbeta diversity at day 60 was attributed to recipient T cells and intrathymic progenitors that had survived conditioning.

The sample's treatment or condition, from its label and the paper: allogeneic hematopoietic cell transplantation with graft depleted of TCRalphabeta T cells and CD19 B cells. TCRalphabeta/CD19-depleted allogeneic hematopoietic cell grafts were given to the transplant recipients, all of whom were children. With respect to this clonotype: Its antigen has not been determined. The record has no base qualities; no much larger clone is one base away.

Library generation was performed with PCR. Sequencing was carried out with an Illumina HiSeq 2500. TCR libraries were prepared with molecular barcoding, using unique molecular identifiers to normalize TCRbeta repertoire quantification. TCRdb reworked the public reads: Q25 trimming with fastp, MiXCR clone assembly, productive beta chains retained. Here each entry gathers all rows of one CDR3 protein and keeps the most common genes and DNA. The sample includes roughly 670,000 distinct CDR3 sequences, with 13% observed a single time. 0.79% of the sample lies in the top ten. The TCR was taken from a girl aged 2-10 years with congenital amegakaryocytic thrombocytopenia, due to receive a stem cell transplant. Sequenced here: PBMCs, sampled before TCRalphabeta/CD19-depleted stem cell transplant. The chain links TRBV20-1 with TRBJ1-2; the D gene remains uncertain. DNA sequence: TGCAGTGCTAGAGTATACCCGGGGTTCTTAAACTATGGCTACACCTTC. Its product reads: CSARVYPGFLNYGYTF.